What follows describes a single T cell receptor (beta chain). The specificity of this receptor is unknown. No base quality information exists; no much larger clone differs at one position. The treatment or condition tag for this specimen amounts to: in vitro stimulation with specific CMV peptide epitopes to enrich CMV-specific T cells. Based on the germline V gene, the CDR1 and CDR2 sequences are MGHRA and YSYEKL. V is trimmed back by 0 bases and J by 7 bases, and the junction contains 6 bases that no gene match accounts for. Including the terminal cysteine and phenylalanine, the CDR3 comprises 15 residues. The kept DNA is CDR3 alone, 45 bases in frame from the first base. The data belong to a study of T cell repertoires in cytomegalovirus infection (dated by TCRdb to 2018 to 2020). In the study overall: Peptide stimulations targeted recently identified HLA-C-restricted CMV epitopes, whose presentation resists viral immunomodulation, together with well-studied HLA-B-restricted epitopes. Donor HLA type was relevant to the analysis, as public TCR beta signatures indicated carriage of CMV infection together with the matching HLA type.

The paper's findings and limits, for the study overall: The ex vivo response was dominated by HLA-C-restricted CMV-specific TCR beta clonotypes, which also provided the single most frequent clonotype in two of eight donors. In both this cohort and an independent roughly 350-donor cohort, the cumulative frequency of public TCR beta family members distinguished carriers of CMV infection plus the relevant HLA type.

The sequencer was an Illumina HiSeq 1500. The raw public data were reprocessed by TCRdb itself: fastp quality trimming at Q25, MiXCR clonotype calling, in-frame beta chains only. Rows with a matching CDR3 protein are joined into one entry that keeps the most common DNA and genes. The sample yields approximately 89,000 distinct CDR3 sequences; around 28% were counted once. Of the sample, about 65% is held by the ten largest clones. The clonotype originates from a human donor in good health (CMV status not recorded). Some clones in this sample may be carry-over from other donors' samples. The material sequenced was CD8+ T cells from cultured PBMCs, taken from culture after CMV antigen stimulation. The V and J segments used are TRBV4-1 and TRBJ2-7, with 10 middle bases fitting TRBD1. The CDR3 protein sequence reads: CASSQDRGTGDEQYF. The bases are TGCGCCAGCAGCCAAGATCGGGGGACAGGGGATGAGCAGTACTTC.